This T cell receptor beta chain was recorded in a study of cytomegalovirus exposure and HLA in healthy donors (dated by TCRdb to 2015 to 2018). For context, the study as a whole: An earlier analysis of some 600 of the donors reported 276 Gb of sequence data and 90 million to 120 million unique TCR beta sequences obtained from about 179 million T cells. Roughly 300 gigabases of sequencing data and around 90 million unique TCR sequences made up an early release that covered some 640 HLA-typed donors. Among the approximately 400 genotyped donors, about 83% belonged to the genetic ancestry cluster associated with self-reported Caucasian donors. The study was designed to test whether signatures of past pathogen exposure could be identified by cataloging public T cell receptors. Using immunosequencing, the study profiled T cell repertoires from some 670 subjects and related those repertoires to cytomegalovirus serostatus. A separate validation cohort of over a hundred different subjects was used in addition to the approximately 700-subject first cohort. To predict cytomegalovirus infection status, the study combined high-throughput TCR immunosequencing, statistical association of individual TCRs with disease status, and machine learning. A later analysis re-examined previously published TCR beta repertoires from 600 to 700 donors and added high-resolution HLA genotyping to investigate patterns of TCR occurrence. Rather than drawing on any new phenotypic data, the later analysis identified candidate immune exposures from TCR beta sequences and the way those sequences occurred across donors. To decide whether each TCR beta V gene segment behaved as functional or pseudogenic, an earlier analysis of 587 of the donors relied on high-throughput TCR beta sequencing. Alongside the repertoire data, information on donor age, sex, ethnicity and CMV serostatus was compiled. A later genetic analysis took genome-wide SNP genotypes for about three fifths of the roughly 670 donors and used that subset as a discovery cohort. All discovery cohort repertoires had been generated using a single sequencing platform. Both class I and class II loci were covered by HLA typing, at four-digit resolution. The number of donors typed differed by locus, with 629-630 for A, B, C, DRB1 and DQB1, around 520 for DQA1, 600 to 610 for DPA1, and around 460 for DPB1. About five DR-DQ haplotypes were treated as single units for association and clustering because of strong linkage in the cohort. Among a few hundred genotyped donors of the cohort, an average of 235,054 unique TCR beta nucleotide sequences were sequenced per donor, roughly 18% of them non-productive. Paper-wide results and their limitations: According to a later genetic analysis, donors in an Asian-associated ancestry cluster had fewer N-insertions in productive TCRs than the approximately 610-donor mean. In a later analysis, several top co-occurrence clusters were reported to appear linked to parvovirus B19, influenza, CMV and Epstein-Barr virus. In vitro tests confirmed that a few of the cytomegalovirus-associated TCR beta chains recognize cytomegalovirus antigens. In both the original and validation cohorts, the classifier was reported to diagnose cytomegalovirus status with high specificity and sensitivity. Broadly in line with IMGT annotations, most TCR beta V segments showed up in productive rearrangements about 87% or about 30% of the time in an earlier analysis of around 600 of the donors. Specific HLA alleles were associated with 15,000 to 20,000 TCR beta sequences at a false discovery rate of 0.05 in a later analysis. Because HLA typing was unavailable for some donors at each locus, only the typed subset was used in association tests. The cohort was sequenced for TCR beta chains only, and without alpha or paired-chain data the features that could be detected were limited. When HLA alleles, especially DR and DQ, strongly co-occurred, TCR associations were difficult to assign to individual alleles. Linkage disequilibrium might explain the correlated functional status among segregating V segments, but an unknown experimental factor could not be excluded. Compared with equally common non-associated chains, HLA-associated TCR beta chains in a later analysis were more clonally expanded and had lower generation probabilities. A later genetic analysis associated a missense DCLRE1C variant with V-gene and J-gene trimming of TCR beta chains, and an independent cohort replicated the association. CMV serostatus was the only immune exposure information available for the cohort. Presence/absence analyses assumed roughly uniform sequencing depth across donors, an assumption that may not hold. Because counts were too low, under 20 rarely observed V segments, including chromosome 9 orphons, were left out of the earlier analysis of about 620 of the donors. Most TCR sequences were observed very rarely across donors, whereas some public TCRs were present in many individuals. A further reported finding was that TCR beta sequences accurately predicted the HLA-A and HLA-B alleles for most subjects in the first cohort. A group of highly shared sequence variants was considered likely to be a technical artifact of the sequencing pipeline. A later analysis found that TCR association rates varied across HLA loci, with DRB1 alleles showing the most associated TCRs and HLA-C alleles the fewest. The study listed approximately 150 TCR beta chains as associated with cytomegalovirus. Some IMGT-functional V segments, including TRBV6-2 and TRBV6-3, could not be told apart with the 87-base-pair reads, so those segments were excluded. The authors suggested that the approach could potentially be generalized to other disease states and immunological phenotypes. Most CMV-associated TCR beta chains appeared to be HLA-restricted in a later analysis, and the HLA associations seemed to be driven largely by CMV exposure.

Receptor libraries were prepared by the immunoSEQ multiplex PCR assay. The multiplex PCR relied on a mix of 60 forward primers for TCR Vbeta segments and 13 reverse primers for TCR Jbeta segments. The CDR3 region of rearranged TCR beta genes was amplified from genomic DNA by a multiplex PCR assay. The Illumina HiSeq System was used to sequence the amplified TCR beta libraries as 87-base-pair reads. As for the authors' bioinformatics: Across the 666 repertoires, a later analysis counted 75 million to 90 million unique TCR beta chains, some 11 million of which were shared by at least two donors. Raw reads were error-corrected and collapsed into unique sequences with a nearest-neighbor algorithm that merged closely related sequences to remove PCR and sequencing errors. Alignment of CDR3 sequences to IMGT reference sequences was used to assign V, D and J gene segments. For a sequence to be retained, a match of at least six nucleotides was required to both a V gene segment and a J gene segment. Rearrangements were called productive when the CDR3 lacked stop codons and stayed in frame with V and J; all others were non-productive. Following IMGT convention, CDR3 was defined as the stretch from the second conserved V-encoded cysteine up to the conserved J-encoded phenylalanine. In an earlier analysis of roughly 610 of the donors, sequences lacking an unambiguous match to a single V gene segment were excluded. An earlier analysis of a few hundred of the donors called V segments functional above 56.7% productive rearrangements and segregating when the between-donor standard deviation exceeded 5%. A statistical classification framework was developed to diagnose cytomegalovirus status using the catalog of TCR beta chain sequences. A later analysis assigned V and J genes by comparing TCR nucleotide sequences with IMGT/GENE-DB human TR gene sequences. The TCRdist pipeline was used in a later analysis to assign CDR3 sequences and most-parsimonious VDJ recombination scenarios. A later analysis defined each TCR beta chain by its CDR3 amino acid sequence plus V-gene family, and excluded reads lacking a unique V-gene family. A later analysis removed 450 to 600 highly shared, low-generation-probability nucleotide sequences to deal with suspected cross-contamination and a sequencing artifact. A later analysis calculated a clonal expansion index for each public chain from normalized within-repertoire ranks of inferred template counts. A later analysis computed generation probabilities with a VDJ recombination model fitted to out-of-frame rearrangements, and checked the results against IGoR. In a later analysis, TCR-TCR, TCR-HLA and TCR-CMV co-occurrence was scored with hypergeometric tests, and a repertoire-size bias correction was applied to TCR pairs. A later analysis estimated false discovery rates by permuting HLA or CMV assignments 20 times. A later analysis grouped co-occurring TCRs with DBSCAN, adding TCRdist sequence similarity when clustering within HLA-allele-positive subsets. For co-occurrence clustering, repertoires with fewer than 30,000 or more than 120,000 public chains were excluded, along with roughly 5 repertoires with anomalous nucleotide sharing. The immuneACCESS repertoire file appears here via TCRdb, limited to in-frame rearrangements. These files lack a portion of the clones; in checked studies, under half of the deficit traces to unresolved V genes, and the cause of the others is not known. That table gives V, J and clone size, and the DNA gave D and trimming. The sample table shows 120,000 or so clones, and approximately 80% are seen once. Over 2.5% of the sample comes from the top ten.

About this clone: This clone's antigen is unknown. The junction shows a germline mismatch at one end, possibly a read error. This sample includes further DNA sequences coding for the same CDR3.

The CDR3 measures 13 amino acids from cysteine to phenylalanine. The entry retains the CDR3 DNA only, 39 bases that are in frame from base 1. Sequences SGHRS (CDR1) and YFSETQ (CDR2) are obtained from the germline V gene. In total, 500 to 700 healthy bone marrow donors made up the cohort. At the time of sampling, all cohort members were nominally healthy, though unrecorded immune exposures were likely present. The donor tested CMV seronegative and was one of the 352 seronegative cohort members. A peripheral blood sample was collected from each donor, and TCR beta sequencing was performed on peripheral blood mononuclear cells. The Qiagen DNeasy Blood Extraction Kit was used to extract genomic DNA from the blood cell samples.

The TCR originated in a male donor in good health and CMV-seronegative. Sample: PBMCs. The chain is encoded by TRBV5-1 joined to TRBJ2-1; possibly the D gene is TRBD1, per 5 matching bases. The DNA sequence is TGCGCCAGCAGCTGGCAGGGCCAGAATGAGCAATTCTTC. Its amino acids are CASSWQGQNEQFF.